The 25 T cell receptor beta chains below were found in one sample sequenced in a study of control samples from healthy donors and cancer patients. The table came from immunoSEQ multiplex PCR; TCRdb's copy has only in-frame clones and leaves some out. The sample has fewer than 60,000 clones; about 90% are singletons. The sample consisted of PBMCs. The source is a woman aged 55-69 years with lung cancer.

This chain uses TRBV5-4 with TRBJ1-4, with D perhaps matching TRBD1 (5 bases). The germline V gene encodes CDR1 SGHNT and CDR2 YYREEE (reference sequence). The CDR3 spans 12 residues. V gave up 9 bases and J gave up 7 bases, with 13 bases separating them. CDR3 nucleotide sequence: TGTGCCACTTACAGGTGGGGTGAAAAACTGTTTTTT. As protein: CATYRWGEKLFF.

The rearrangement links TRBV5-1 to TRBJ2-5; TRBD1 aligns across 8 bases. The CDR3 runs to 13 residues. Germline values: CDR1 SGHRS, CDR2 YFSETQ. V dropped 4 bases and J dropped 3; count of bases not matched to a gene: 2. CDR3 sequence reads: CASSQTGEETQYF. The CDR3 nucleotides are TGCGCCAGCAGCCAGACAGGGGAAGAGACCCAGTACTTC.

J is TRBJ2-5 and V is TRBV18; 9 bases are shared with TRBD2. The CDR3 length is 15 residues. Per the germline V gene, CDR1 is KGHSH and CDR2 is LQKENI. The trim removed 3 bases at V and 4 bases at J, leaving 6 bases unmatched. CDR3 protein: CASSPRGLALETQYF. Here the CDR3 DNA reads TGTGCCAGCTCACCGAGGGGACTAGCACTAGAGACCCAGTACTTC.

The V and J genes are TRBV10-2 and TRBJ1-2; D remains unclear. Germline CDR1 WSHSY, CDR2 SAAADI. Deletions cut 2 bases from V and 7 bases from J, with 14 bases between. CDR3 length: 14 amino acids. CDR3: CASSEKAVPFGYTF. The CDR3 nucleotides are TGCGCCAGCAGTGAGAAGGCGGTCCCCTTTGGCTACACCTTC.

V is TRBV9 and J is TRBJ2-3, with TRBD2 matching over 10 bases. This CDR3 comprises 16 residues. The V gene end was trimmed by 2 bases and the J gene end by 1 base; junction bases not matched to a gene: 4. Per germline, CDR1 SGDLS and CDR2 YYNGEE. The CDR3 DNA reads TGTGCCAGCAGCGTCCTCGGACTAGCGGGCACAGATACGCAGTATTTT. Its protein is CASSVLGLAGTDTQYF.

The chain employs TRBV25-1 and TRBJ1-4; D not resolved. The CDR3 sequence is 14 residues long. Trimming removed 3 bases from V and 0 bases from J, with 5 bases in between. CDR1 is MGHDK and CDR2 is SYGVNS in the germline V gene. This CDR3 is CASSERATNEKLFF. The CDR3 nucleotides are TGTGCCAGCAGTGAGAGAGCAACTAATGAAAAACTGTTTTTT.

This rearrangement joins TRBV9 to TRBJ1-2; TRBD1 agrees at 7 bases. This CDR3 region has 14 residues. V lost 2 bases, J lost 0 bases, and 1 base stayed unmatched. The germline gives CDR1 SGDLS, CDR2 YYNGEE. The CDR3 DNA follows: TGTGCCAGCAGCGTTACAGGGGCTAACTATGGCTACACCTTC. Protein product: CASSVTGANYGYTF.

The J gene is TRBJ2-1, the V gene TRBV7-9, with 7 bases that match TRBD2. V shed 5 bases, J shed 8 bases, and the junction held 21 bases outside the gene matches. CDR1 and CDR2 (germline): SEHNR, FQNEAQ (reference sequence). The CDR3 is 18 amino acids. CDR3 nucleotides: TGTGCCAGCAGCCCACGGTTTGCGGGGGAGCGTAGCCTCGATGAGCAGTTCTTC. This translates into CASSPRFAGERSLDEQFF.

J is TRBJ2-5 and V is TRBV5-1, with D possibly TRBD1 on 5 matching bases. Germline V gives CDR1 SGHRS, CDR2 YFSETQ. The CDR3 has 12 amino acids. The ends were cut back, 4 bases at V and 2 bases at J, with 6 bases in the middle. The CDR3 is CASSRQQETQYF. DNA of the CDR3: TGCGCCAGCAGCCGACAGCAAGAGACCCAGTACTTC.

This chain connects TRBV6-4 to TRBJ2-3; maybe TRBD2 (6 bases). CDR1 is MRHNA and CDR2 is SNTAGT in the germline V gene. The CDR3 extends over 14 amino acids. V was clipped by 2 bases and J by 2 bases, with 8 bases between them. CDR3 nucleotide sequence: TGTGCCAGCAGTGACGGCGGGAACACAGATACGCAGTATTTT. It codes for CASSDGGNTDTQYF.

The J gene is TRBJ1-1, the V gene TRBV11-3; TRBD1 is a possible D gene (5 bases). Germline V lookup: CDR1 SGHNT, CDR2 YENEEA. V lost 5 bases to trimming and J lost 2 bases, with 12 bases between them. The CDR3 is 14 amino acids. CDR3 DNA sequence: TGTGCCAGCAGCCCCCGTGGGGGTAACACTGAAGCTTTCTTT. Its protein product is CASSPRGGNTEAFF.

This rearrangement joins TRBV19 to TRBJ2-7, with 9 bases that match TRBD1. The CDR3 runs to 14 residues. V lost 5 bases, J lost 2 bases, and 4 bases stayed unmatched. The V gene's germline CDR1 is LNHDA and CDR2 SQIVND (reference sequence). This CDR3 is CASSPRQGAYEQYF. CDR3 nucleotide sequence: TGTGCCAGTAGTCCCCGACAGGGGGCCTACGAGCAGTACTTC.

This clone was seen only a few times. The chain employs TRBV5-1 and TRBJ2-2, with 9 bases fitting TRBD1. The junction had 8 bases not matched to a gene; V was cut back by 4 bases and J by 7 bases. The germline V gene has CDR1 SGHRS and CDR2 YFSETQ. This CDR3 spans 15 amino acids. The CDR3 loop is CASSRDRGAGGELFF. The CDR3 DNA sequence: TGCGCCAGCAGCCGTGACAGGGGGGCGGGCGGGGAGCTGTTTTTT.

This CDR3 is CASSESGGVFTDTQYF. The CDR3 DNA reads TGTGCCAGCAGTGAGTCGGGAGGGGTTTTCACAGATACGCAGTATTTT. The chain combines TRBV2 with TRBJ2-3; 8 positions agree with TRBD2. V was pared by 3 bases and J by 2 bases, with 7 bases of the junction left unmatched. CDR1 is SNHLY, CDR2 FYNNEI, per germline. The length of the CDR3 is 16 residues. The variable domain in full, completed from reference TRBV2 and TRBJ2-3, reads EPEVTQTPSHQVTQMGQEVILRCVPISNHLYFYWYRQILGQKVEFLVSFYNNEISEKSEIFDDQFSVERPDGSNFTLKIRSTKLEDSAMYFCASSESGGVFTDTQYFGPGTRLTVL.

CDR3 nucleotide sequence: TGTGCCAGCTCACCACCGTCGGGGGCGCTGGTGACTGAAGCTTTCTTT. Translating it yields CASSPPSGALVTEAFF. J is TRBJ1-1 and V is TRBV18; perhaps TRBD1 as D (6 bases). This CDR3 is 16 amino acids long. The germline V gene encodes CDR1 KGHSH and CDR2 LQKENI. V was pared by 0 bases and J by 5 bases, with 16 bases between.

This clone was detected only a few times. The chain links TRBV10-1 to TRBJ2-7, with D perhaps TRBD1 (6 bases). CDR1 and CDR2 from the germline V gene are WNHNN and SYGVQD (reference sequence). The V end was cut by 6 bases, the J end by 5 bases, with 14 bases between. The CDR3 covers 13 residues. The CDR3 reads CASSAQQGDEQYF. The CDR3 nucleotides are TGCGCCAGCAGCGCACAACAGGGTGACGAGCAGTACTTC.

This clone was seen a handful of times. The chain employs TRBV10-1 and TRBJ1-1, with D unclear. Germline values: CDR1 WNHNN, CDR2 SYGVQD (reference sequence). This CDR3 has 15 amino acids. V was pared by 0 bases and J by 5 bases, with 13 bases between. The CDR3 bases are TGCGCCAGCAGTGAGTCGGAGGCCCCGGGAACTGAAGCTTTCTTT. It is translated as CASSESEAPGTEAFF.

This clone was counted between two and nine times. The chain is built from TRBV5-1 and TRBJ1-5; 9 bases map to TRBD1. Germline CDR1 reads SGHRS; CDR2 reads YFSETQ. Trimming removed 0 bases from V and 3 bases from J; junction bases left unmatched: 1. This CDR3 comprises 15 residues. The CDR3 bases are TGCGCCAGCAGCTTGGGACAGGGGGACAATCAGCCCCAGCATTTT. As protein: CASSLGQGDNQPQHF.

The chain joins TRBV9 to TRBJ1-4, with D possibly being TRBD1 (5 bases). In germline, CDR1 is SGDLS, CDR2 YYNGEE. Trimming cost V 0 bases and J 5 bases, with 11 bases left between them. This CDR3 region has 15 residues. CDR3 bases: TGTGCCAGCAGCGTAGGCCCAGGGCCCAATGAAAAACTGTTTTTT. This encodes CASSVGPGPNEKLFF.

The chain uses TRBV19 and TRBJ2-3; 9 bases are shared with TRBD2. With V trimmed by 4 bases and J by 2 bases, 10 bases remained unmatched. The germline CDR1 and CDR2 sequences are LNHDA and SQIVND (reference sequence). The CDR3 contains 17 residues. In DNA form, the CDR3 reads TGTGCCAGTAGTAGCGGGAGGGCGGTCGGAGACACAGATACGCAGTATTTT. Protein: CASSSGRAVGDTDTQYF.

A word on this clone: At one of its ends the junction is not consistent with the germline gene, which may arise from a read error. The chain couples TRBV12-5 to TRBJ2-2; a possible D gene is TRBD2 (6 bases). In germline, CDR1 is LGHNT, CDR2 FRNRAP. The CDR3 has 10 residues. Here the CDR3 DNA reads TGTGCTAGTGGCGACGGGGGGCTGTTTTTT. This encodes CASGDGGLFF.

The rearrangement links TRBV5-4 to TRBJ2-3; 11 bases are a match to TRBD2. The CDR3 spans 17 residues. The germline V gene encodes CDR1 SGHNT and CDR2 YYREEE (reference sequence). Trimming at V came to 4 bases and at J to 2 bases, leaving 9 bases not matched to a gene. CDR3 DNA sequence: TGTGCCAGCAGCCCAGGGGCTAGCGGGGGGCCCACAGATACGCAGTATTTT. Its translation: CASSPGASGGPTDTQYF.

This chain's CDR3 is CASSLALTGNGYTF. DNA of the CDR3: TGCGCCAGCAGCTTGGCATTGACAGGGAATGGCTACACCTTC. The rearrangement links TRBV5-1 to TRBJ1-2, with TRBD1 matching 7 bases. V was pared by 0 bases and J by 6 bases, with 5 bases of the junction left unmatched. The length of the CDR3 is 14 residues. Germline-derived CDR1 and CDR2 are SGHRS and YFSETQ.

The rearrangement joins TRBV28 to TRBJ1-2, with 9 nucleotides matching TRBD1. Trimming removed 7 bases from V and 5 bases from J; junction bases left unmatched: 8. CDR1 and CDR2 (germline): MDHEN, SYDVKM. The CDR3 is made up of 14 amino acids. CDR3 loop: CASTLTGGGYGYTF. The CDR3 DNA sequence: TGTGCCAGCACCCTTACAGGGGGCGGGTATGGCTACACCTTC.

The chain employs TRBV6-5 and TRBJ2-7; tentatively, D is TRBD1 (7 bases). Trimming pared 6 bases from V and 3 bases from J, leaving 12 bases between. The CDR3 extends over 13 amino acids. Germline V gene lookup returns CDR1 MNHEY and CDR2 SVGAGI. The CDR3 bases are TGTGCCAGCAGAGGGACAGCGGGCTACGAGCAGTACTTC. Amino acid sequence: CASRGTAGYEQYF.